The 26 T cell receptor beta chains below were found in one sample sequenced in a study of blood T cell repertoires in COVID-19. The assay was immunoSEQ multiplex PCR, and TCRdb's table has in-frame clones only and misses some. The sample includes approximately 150,000 clones, roughly 89% seen only once; the top ten take roughly 1.5%. Specimen: peripheral blood. Source of these receptors: a woman aged 50 to 60 with acute or convalescent COVID-19.

The chain employs TRBV6-6 and TRBJ1-4; no clear D. Germline loops: CDR1 MNHNY, CDR2 SVGAGI (reference sequence). Trimming stripped 5 bases from V and 2 bases from J, with 12 bases between. CDR3 length: 15 residues. The CDR3 DNA reads TGTGCCAGCAGTCACGGTAGAGGTACTAATGAAAAACTGTTTTTT. Protein: CASSHGRGTNEKLFF.

The V and J genes are TRBV10-2 and TRBJ2-2; 7 bases fit TRBD1. J lost 2 bases, V lost 11 bases, and 14 bases had no gene match. CDR1 and CDR2 from the germline V gene are WSHSY and SAAADI. The CDR3 is 16 amino acids. Here the CDR3 reads CAVRIMTGPNTGELFF. The CDR3, as DNA: TGCGCCGTCCGGATCATGACAGGGCCAAACACCGGGGAGCTGTTTTTT.

As to this clone: Other nucleotide sequences in the sample specify the same CDR3. The rearrangement links TRBV30 to TRBJ1-5, with D perhaps TRBD1 (5 bases). The V gene's germline CDR1 is GTSNPN and CDR2 SVGIG (reference sequence). V lost 0 bases to trimming and J lost 5 bases, with 8 bases between them. The CDR3 contains 13 residues. The CDR3 loop reads CAWSVGGDQPQHF. Written as DNA, the CDR3 is TGTGCCTGGAGTGTGGGAGGGGATCAGCCCCAGCATTTT.

V gene TRBV7-2 combines with J gene TRBJ1-2; D is unresolved. The CDR3 spans 15 residues. Germline V gene lookup returns CDR1 SGHTA and CDR2 FQGNSA. V dropped 5 bases and J dropped 5 bases, with 18 bases sitting between them. In DNA form, the CDR3 reads TGTGCCAGCAGCCCTGATGAGGTCAATAATTATGGCTACACCTTC. It codes for CASSPDEVNNYGYTF. The full variable domain, in which reference TRBV7-2 and TRBJ1-2 provide the parts outside the CDR3, is GAGVSQSPSNKVTEKGKDVELRCDPISGHTALYWYRQSLGQGLEFLIYFQGNSAPDKSGLPSDRFSAERTGGSVSTLTIQRTQQEDSAVYLCASSPDEVNNYGYTFGSGTRLTVV.

V usage is TRBV3-1 (or the pseudogene TRBV3-2) and J usage is TRBJ2-1; 12 bases agree with TRBD2. V dropped 1 base and J dropped 6; count of bases not matched to a gene: 4. The CDR3 has 16 amino acids. Looked up from germline, CDR1 is LGHDT and CDR2 is YNNKEL (reference sequence). CDR3 coding DNA: TGTGCCAGCAGCCAAGTTCCTAGCGGGGGGGCCAATGAGCAGTTCTTC. Translating it yields CASSQVPSGGANEQFF.

This chain uses TRBV6-5 with TRBJ1-2; D not resolved. V was cut by 2 bases and J by 5 bases, with 9 bases left in between. The CDR3 is made up of 13 amino acids. Germline values: CDR1 MNHEY, CDR2 SVGAGI. DNA of the CDR3: TGTGCCAGCAGTTACGGTGGAGGGTATGGCTACACCTTC. Translating gives CASSYGGGYGYTF.

The chain carries TRBV6-5 and TRBJ1-2, with 12 positions matching TRBD1. This CDR3 comprises 15 residues. Trimming removed 7 bases from V and 8 bases from J; junction bases left unmatched: 11. CDR1 and CDR2 from the germline V gene are MNHEY and SVGAGI. The CDR3 loop reads CASTLGDRGLGGYTF. In nucleotides, the CDR3 is TGTGCCAGCACCTTGGGGGACAGGGGGCTTGGGGGCTACACCTTC.

CDR3 loop: CASAWQGGEQYF. DNA for the CDR3: TGTGCCAGCGCCTGGCAGGGCGGTGAGCAGTACTTC. The genes are TRBV7-2 and TRBJ2-7; TRBD1 might be the D (5 bases). This CDR3 has 12 residues. Trimming pared 8 bases from V and 7 bases from J, leaving 15 bases between. Per the germline V gene, CDR1 is SGHTA and CDR2 is FQGNSA.

The chain recombines TRBV24-1 with TRBJ1-2; 7 bases are shared with TRBD1. Germline V gene sequence: CDR1 KGHDR, CDR2 SFDVKD. This CDR3 comprises 15 residues. V lost 3 bases and J lost 8; bases outside the gene matches: 11. The CDR3 loop reads CATSDRDSLGGGYTF. CDR3 coding DNA: TGTGCCACCAGTGATCGGGACAGCCTTGGGGGAGGCTACACCTTC.

The chain is built from TRBV5-1 and TRBJ1-4; the match to TRBD1 covers 8 bases. J was trimmed by 5 bases and V by 1 base; bases with no gene match: 7. The V gene's germline CDR1 is SGHRS and CDR2 YFSETQ. There are 16 residues in the CDR3. The CDR3 is CASSLLTGTGNEKLFF. The CDR3 DNA sequence: TGCGCCAGCAGCTTGTTAACCGGGACAGGAAATGAAAAACTGTTTTTT.

This chain joins TRBV4-1 and TRBJ2-2; 10 nucleotides line up with TRBD1. CDR3 length equals 16 residues. CDR1 is MGHRA and CDR2 is YSYEKL in the germline V gene. V lost 3 bases and J lost 3; bases outside the gene matches: 4. The CDR3 DNA reads as TGCGCCAGCAGCCAGATGGGACAGGGGCACACCGGGGAGCTGTTTTTT. Translating gives CASSQMGQGHTGELFF.

The chain is built from TRBV10-2 and TRBJ2-2, with 9 bases lining up with TRBD1. Trimming cost V 5 bases and J 7 bases; bases outside gene matches: 8. CDR1 is WSHSY and CDR2 is SAAADI in the germline V gene. This CDR3 is built from 15 residues. This CDR3 reads CASSPGTGSLGELFF. As DNA, the CDR3 is TGCGCCAGCAGTCCCGGGACAGGGAGTCTCGGGGAGCTGTTTTTT.

This sequence joins TRBV5-6 and TRBJ1-5; D possibly corresponds to TRBD1 (6 bases). Germline values: CDR1 SGHDT, CDR2 YYEEEE. The germline V and J ends were trimmed by 0 bases and 3 bases, with 7 bases remaining between them. There are 14 residues in the CDR3. CDR3 bases: TGTGCCAGCAGCTTGGGGGACAACAATCAGCCCCAGCATTTT. It is translated as CASSLGDNNQPQHF.

The genes are TRBV30 and TRBJ1-2, with D uncertain. With 3 bases removed from V and 5 bases from J, the gap between germline ends came to 19 bases. The CDR3 is made up of 15 amino acids. The germline CDR1 and CDR2 sequences are GTSNPN and SVGIG (reference sequence). The CDR3 DNA is TGTGCCTGGAGGGGAGACACGTTTATCGATTATGGCTACACCTTC. Protein sequence: CAWRGDTFIDYGYTF. The whole variable domain, filled in from reference TRBV30 and TRBJ1-2, reads SQTIHQWPATLVQPVGSPLSLECTVEGTSNPNLYWYRQAAGRGLQLLFYSVGIGQISSEVPQNLSASRPQDRQFILSSKKLLLSDSGFYLCAWRGDTFIDYGYTFGSGTRLTVV.

The chain joins TRBV20-1 to TRBJ1-1; D is possibly TRBD1 (6 bases). From germline, CDR1 is DFQATT and CDR2 SNEGSKA (reference sequence). The CDR3 runs to 11 residues. Trimming stripped 6 bases from V and 5 bases from J, with 10 bases between. The CDR3 spells CSAPGQTEAFF. CDR3 DNA sequence: TGCAGTGCCCCGGGACAAACTGAAGCTTTCTTT.

The genes are TRBV5-1 and TRBJ1-1; a weak D match, TRBD1 (6 bases). The germline gives CDR1 SGHRS, CDR2 YFSETQ. Deletions cut 5 bases from V and 0 bases from J, with 11 bases between. This CDR3 is built from 14 residues. CDR3 residues: CASSPQGMNTEAFF. The CDR3, as DNA: TGCGCCAGCAGTCCTCAGGGGATGAACACTGAAGCTTTCTTT.

The V and J genes are TRBV9 and TRBJ1-1, with TRBD1 as a possible D gene (5 bases). V shed 4 bases and J shed 2 bases, with 15 bases lying between them. The CDR3 loop spans 15 amino acids. From germline, CDR1 is SGDLS and CDR2 YYNGEE. In DNA, the CDR3 is TGTGCCAGCAGCCCGGTAGGCAGGGCAAACACTGAAGCTTTCTTT. Protein sequence: CASSPVGRANTEAFF. Full variable domain (missing parts from reference TRBV9 and TRBJ1-1): DSGVTQTPKHLITATGQRVTLRCSPRSGDLSVYWYQQSLDQGLQFLIQYYNGEERAKGNILERFSAQQFPDLHSELNLSSLELGDSALYFCASSPVGRANTEAFFGQGTRLTVV.

The V gene is TRBV7-9, the J gene TRBJ2-1; 7 bases align to TRBD2. Germline V gives CDR1 SEHNR, CDR2 FQNEAQ (reference sequence). The V segment lost 4 bases and the J segment 4 bases; nucleotides outside the gene matches: 7. The CDR3 is 15 residues long. CDR3 in amino acids: CASSSLSGPYNEQFF. Here the CDR3 DNA reads TGTGCCAGCAGCTCCCTTAGCGGGCCATACAATGAGCAGTTCTTC.

The V gene is TRBV6-5, the J gene TRBJ2-3; TRBD2 agrees at 7 bases. Germline CDR1 and CDR2: MNHEY and SVGAGI. The CDR3 runs to 14 residues. V dropped 6 bases and J dropped 1; count of bases not matched to a gene: 4. CDR3 in DNA: TGTGCCAGCAGGTCGCTAGCGGGCACAGATACGCAGTATTTT. It translates to CASRSLAGTDTQYF.

The chain links TRBV6-5 to TRBJ2-3, with 12 bases fitting TRBD2. Looked up from germline, CDR1 is MNHEY and CDR2 is SVGAGI. The CDR3 sequence is 16 residues long. V was pared by 3 bases and J by 6 bases, with 7 bases of the junction left unmatched. This CDR3 reads CASSYDASGGADTQYF. The DNA for the CDR3 is TGTGCCAGCAGTTATGATGCTAGCGGGGGGGCGGATACGCAGTATTTT.

The chain has TRBV4-3 and TRBJ1-5; D possibly corresponds to TRBD1 (5 bases). Per the germline V gene, CDR1 is LGHNA and CDR2 is YSLEER. Deletions cut 0 bases from V and 3 bases from J, with 9 bases between. The CDR3 is 15 amino acids. The CDR3 loop reads CASSQDWGLNQPQHF. The DNA of the CDR3 is TGCGCCAGCAGCCAAGATTGGGGACTCAATCAGCCCCAGCATTTT.

This sequence joins TRBV2 and TRBJ1-5, with D maybe TRBD1 (6 bases). Trimming shortened V by 6 bases and J by 2 bases, and 11 bases separated the two germline ends. Germline V gives CDR1 SNHLY, CDR2 FYNNEI. The CDR3 contains 14 residues. CDR3 sequence reads: CASRLDSGNQPQHF. The CDR3 DNA follows: TGTGCCAGCAGGCTGGACAGCGGCAATCAGCCCCAGCATTTT.

This chain connects TRBV11-2 to TRBJ2-1, with a tentative D call TRBD2 (5 bases). The CDR3 covers 13 residues. Germline-derived CDR1 and CDR2 are SGHAT and FQNNGV. Deletions cut 1 base from V and 10 bases from J, with 11 bases between. The CDR3 loop is CASSLGASWEQFF. The CDR3 DNA reads as TGTGCCAGCAGCTTAGGGGCTAGCTGGGAGCAGTTCTTC.

The sample holds a few counts of this clone. The chain employs TRBV6-4 and TRBJ2-3, with D tentatively TRBD2 (5 bases). Trimming took 0 bases from V and 3 from J, leaving 13 bases between them. CDR1 is MRHNA and CDR2 is SNTAGT in the germline V gene. The CDR3 runs 16 residues. CDR3 region: CASSDSSGSGTDTQYF. As DNA, the CDR3 is TGTGCCAGCAGTGACTCATCGGGGAGCGGTACAGATACGCAGTATTTT.

This chain connects TRBV11-2 to TRBJ1-4; perhaps TRBD1 as D (5 bases). The CDR3 extends over 14 amino acids. The germline gives CDR1 SGHAT, CDR2 FQNNGV. Trimming took 6 bases from V and 5 from J, leaving 13 bases between them. This CDR3 reads CASRPGGGNEKLFF. As DNA, the CDR3 is TGTGCCAGCAGGCCAGGCGGGGGGAATGAAAAACTGTTTTTT.

V usage is TRBV3-1 (or the pseudogene TRBV3-2) and J usage is TRBJ2-1; 10 nucleotides line up with TRBD2. This CDR3 has 16 amino acids. Trimming cost V 4 bases and J 4 bases; bases outside gene matches: 7. Germline V gene data show CDR1 as LGHDT and CDR2 as YNNKEL (reference sequence). The CDR3 reads CASSPSGGGPYNEQFF. Here the CDR3 DNA reads TGTGCCAGCAGCCCCAGCGGGGGGGGACCTTACAATGAGCAGTTCTTC.